The 18 T cell receptor beta chains reported below all come from one sample, sequenced in a study of HIV-infected patients and healthy controls. All unsorted peripheral T cells were captured because whole blood was used without fractionation. Around 0.5 ug RNA was reverse transcribed with alpha and beta constant-region primers. Alpha and beta chain libraries were made separately by chain-specific third strand synthesis with multiplexing indices. TCRdb ran MiXCR on the 5' RACE reads and lists one entry per CDR3 protein. This sample has 18,000 or so distinct CDR3 sequences; approximately 9.5% occur once, and the top ten carry roughly 7.1%. The sequencing sample was made of blood. The receptors originated from an adult in good health.

J is TRBJ2-7 and V is TRBV19; maybe TRBD1 (6 bases). The CDR3 has 14 residues. Trimming took 5 bases from V and 9 from J, leaving 20 bases between them. CDR1 is LNHDA, CDR2 SQIVND, per germline (reference sequence). Here the CDR3 reads CASSPNRDTSGQYF. The DNA of the CDR3 is TGTGCCAGTAGTCCGAACCGGGACACCTCAGGGCAGTACTTC.

By sample fraction, this clonotype is medium-sized. CDR3 residues: CASSWSYGAPSSGANVLTF. As DNA, the CDR3 is TGTGCCAGCAGTTGGTCGTACGGGGCCCCTTCCTCTGGGGCCAACGTCCTGACTTTC. V and J are TRBV28 and TRBJ2-6, with D perhaps given as TRBD1 or TRBD2 (5 bases each). Germline lookup yields CDR1 MDHEN and CDR2 SYDVKM. Trimming pared 4 bases from V and 0 bases from J, leaving 19 bases between. This CDR3 is built from 19 residues. Based on the CDR3 plus reference TRBV28 and TRBJ2-6, the full variable domain is DVKVTQSSRYLVKRTGEKVFLECVQDMDHENMFWYRQDPGLGLRLIYFSYDVKMKEKGDIPEGYSVSREKKERFSLILESASTNQTSMYLCASSWSYGAPSSGANVLTFGAGSRLTVL.

This clonotype was detected many times. The chain has TRBV4-1 and TRBJ2-1, with 12 nucleotides matching TRBD2. The CDR3 covers 15 residues. The ends lost 5 bases at V and 7 bases at J; junction bases unmatched: 6. The germline V gene encodes CDR1 MGHRA and CDR2 YSYEKL. This chain's CDR3 is CASSEGTSGWNEQFF. The DNA for the CDR3 is TGCGCCAGCAGCGAGGGGACTAGCGGGTGGAATGAGCAGTTCTTC.

In its sample, this clonotype was seen many times. This chain uses TRBV18 with TRBJ2-1, with D uncertain. The CDR3 runs to 15 residues. Germline V lookup: CDR1 KGHSH, CDR2 LQKENI. Trimming removed 3 bases from V and 4 bases from J, with 13 bases in between. The DNA of the CDR3 is TGTGCCAGCTCACCCTTTATCGGACGTTACAATGAGCAGTTCTTC. Amino acids: CASSPFIGRYNEQFF.

This clonotype appeared a few times. This chain joins TRBV7-3 and TRBJ2-5; no reliable D call. Germline CDR1 reads SGHTA; CDR2 reads FQGTGA. V was trimmed by 4 bases and J by 5 bases, leaving 11 bases between them. This CDR3 spans 13 amino acids. The CDR3 DNA sequence: TGTGCCAGCAGCTCCGGACCCCCGGAGACCCAGTACTTC. Protein product: CASSSGPPETQYF. The whole variable domain, remainder taken from reference TRBV7-3 and TRBJ2-5, is GAGVSQTPSNKVTEKGKYVELRCDPISGHTALYWYRQSLGQGPEFLIYFQGTGAADDSGLPNDRFFAVRPEGSVSTLKIQRTERGDSAVYLCASSSGPPETQYFGPGTRLLVL.

This clonotype is medium-sized by share. The chain joins TRBV20-1 to TRBJ2-3; 9 bases line up with TRBD2. Germline trimming cut 5 bases from V and 5 bases from J; bases unmatched to any gene: 8. The CDR3 length is 14 residues. Germline lookup yields CDR1 DFQATT and CDR2 SNEGSKA (reference sequence). In DNA, the CDR3 is TGCAGTGCTCGACTAGCGGAGGGAGGAGATACGCAGTATTTT. This translates into CSARLAEGGDTQYF.

This clonotype is categorized as medium-sized. The rearrangement uses TRBV12-3 or TRBV12-4 and TRBJ1-2; TRBD1 matches 7 bases. The V gene end was trimmed by 4 bases and the J gene end by 8 bases; junction bases not matched to a gene: 10. The CDR3 is 14 amino acids. CDR3 region: CASSSSAQTGGYTF. In DNA form, the CDR3 reads TGTGCCAGCAGTTCCTCGGCACAGACAGGGGGCTACACCTTC.

This clonotype was recorded at least ten times. The rearrangement links TRBV15 to TRBJ2-4, with D tentatively TRBD1 or TRBD2 (5 bases each). The CDR3 runs 14 residues. Germline assignment: CDR1 LNHNV and CDR2 YYDKDF (reference sequence). V lost 3 bases, J lost 5 bases, and 11 bases lay in between. The chain's CDR3 is CATSSLVGENIQYF. CDR3 sequence (DNA): TGTGCCACCAGCAGTTTAGTGGGGGAAAACATTCAGTACTTC.

This clonotype was seen at least ten times. The genes are TRBV10-3 and TRBJ1-1; D may be TRBD1 (5 bases). V lost 4 bases, J lost 4 bases, and 10 bases lay in between. The CDR3 has 13 residues. Germline V lookup: CDR1 ENHRY, CDR2 SYGVKD. Here the CDR3 reads CAISVGGATEAFF. The CDR3 coding sequence is TGTGCCATCAGTGTGGGTGGGGCCACTGAAGCTTTCTTT.

This clonotype was picked up many times. The DNA for the CDR3 is TGTGCCAGCACCTCAGGTGGCAGAATGACCGGGGAGCTGTTTTTT. Amino acid sequence: CASTSGGRMTGELFF. This chain connects TRBV7-2 to TRBJ2-2, with D unresolved. V gave up 7 bases and J gave up 5 bases, with 17 bases separating them. Germline CDR1 SGHTA, CDR2 FQGNSA. The CDR3 loop spans 15 amino acids. Full variable domain (outside the CDR3, taken from reference TRBV7-2 and TRBJ2-2): GAGVSQSPSNKVTEKGKDVELRCDPISGHTALYWYRQSLGQGLEFLIYFQGNSAPDKSGLPSDRFSAERTGGSVSTLTIQRTQQEDSAVYLCASTSGGRMTGELFFGEGSRLTVL.

This clonotype has only a few counts. The V and J genes are TRBV20-1 and TRBJ2-4, with D unclear. Trimming cost V 6 bases and J 1 base, with 7 bases left between them. In germline, CDR1 is DFQATT, CDR2 SNEGSKA (reference sequence). The CDR3 extends over 12 amino acids. CDR3 region: CSAPKAKNIQYF. The CDR3 nucleotides read TGCAGTGCACCGAAGGCCAAAAACATTCAGTACTTC.

This chain links TRBV10-3 with TRBJ2-7, with 9 bases matching TRBD1. CDR1 and CDR2 (germline): ENHRY, SYGVKD. The CDR3 runs to 15 residues. V shed 8 bases, J shed 1 base, and the junction held 9 bases outside the gene matches. The CDR3 DNA reads as TGTGCCATCGGGGATCCCGGGACAGGGTCCTACGAGCAGTACTTC. Protein product: CAIGDPGTGSYEQYF.

This clonotype has a count of ten or more. This chain uses TRBV29-1 with TRBJ2-2; 10 nucleotides align to TRBD1. V lost 5 bases and J lost 10; bases outside the gene matches: 7. CDR3 length: 13 amino acids. Germline CDR1 SQVTM, CDR2 ANQGSEA. This CDR3 reads CSVLRQGAVELFF. CDR3 DNA sequence: TGCAGCGTTCTGAGACAGGGGGCCGTGGAGCTGTTTTTT.

The rearrangement uses TRBV2 and TRBJ2-2, with D tentatively TRBD1 (6 bases). Germline V lookup: CDR1 SNHLY, CDR2 FYNNEI. Deletions cut 8 bases from V and 5 bases from J, with 21 bases between. The CDR3 contains 16 residues. The CDR3 region has the DNA TGTGCCAGCCGGACTCAACAGGGAGTAGGGACCGGGGAGCTGTTTTTT. This sequence encodes CASRTQQGVGTGELFF.

This clonotype was observed at least ten times. V gene TRBV2 combines with J gene TRBJ2-1; 7 bases are a match to TRBD2. The CDR3 has 11 residues. Germline values: CDR1 SNHLY, CDR2 FYNNEI. The V gene end was trimmed by 7 bases and the J gene end by 12 bases; junction bases not matched to a gene: 6. Here the CDR3 DNA reads TGTGCCAGCAAGGGCGGGGGTTGGCAGTTCTTC. Its protein is CASKGGGWQFF.

There are a few counts of this clonotype. V usage is TRBV20-1 and J usage is TRBJ2-3; 10 bases map to TRBD1. Unmatched junction bases numbered 6, after V lost 4 bases and J lost 2 bases. Looked up from germline, CDR1 is DFQATT and CDR2 is SNEGSKA (reference sequence). The CDR3 extends over 15 amino acids. Here the CDR3 reads CSANAGQGNTDTQYF. The CDR3 DNA is TGCAGTGCTAACGCGGGACAGGGGAACACAGATACGCAGTATTTT.

This clonotype occurred many times. This chain uses TRBV12-5 with TRBJ2-3; weak D call: TRBD1 (6 bases). The CDR3 loop spans 15 amino acids. The V end lost 5 bases, the J end lost 2 bases, and 14 bases lay between the germline ends. Per germline, CDR1 LGHNT and CDR2 FRNRAP. The CDR3 loop reads CASGPRTVTTDTQYF. The CDR3, as DNA: TGTGCTAGTGGTCCGCGGACAGTGACCACAGATACGCAGTATTTT.

This clonotype was observed at least ten times. The rearrangement joins TRBV7-2 to TRBJ2-7; D gene ambiguous. Per the germline V gene, CDR1 is SGHTA and CDR2 is FQGNSA. The V and J ends lost 2 bases and 7 bases respectively, with 12 bases between them. CDR3 size: 13 residues. The CDR3 nucleotides are TGTGCCAGCAGCTTAAGAGTAGGGCATGAGCAGTACTTC. Translation gives CASSLRVGHEQYF.